This T cell receptor beta chain was profiled in a study of TIL therapy for anti-PD-1-resistant metastatic lung cancer (dated by TCRdb to the early 2020s). Background for the entire study: Enrolled patients had a median age of around 49 years (range roughly 38-80) and a median tumor PD-L1 proportion score of 6% to 6.5%. Most of the cohort had lung adenocarcinoma, a few tumors were EGFR-mutant and two were ALK-rearranged, and half of the patients were current or former smokers. A median non-synonymous tumor mutation burden of approximately 1.4 mutations per megabase was determined across the cohort by whole-exome sequencing. T cell receptor beta sequencing of tumor and peripheral blood was used to follow clonotypes across the tumor, the expanded TIL product and serial blood samples.

What the time point label conveys for this sample: pre-treatment sample, taken before nivolumab and TIL therapy. Baseline tumor samples were excised metastases, mostly pleural nodules or supraclavicular lymph nodes, from the same resection used to grow TIL. Tumors were harvested prior to any PD-1/PD-L1 blockade, after which nivolumab was administered to patients, and lymphodepletion, expanded TIL infusion and IL-2 were given to patients who progressed. Adults with stage 4 NSCLC were enrolled in a dual-center phase I trial from late 2017 to early 2020. Samples came from a single-arm, open-label phase I trial of tumor-infiltrating lymphocyte therapy with nivolumab in advanced non-small cell lung cancer. Parts of each resected tumor were snap-frozen in liquid nitrogen and kept at -80 degrees C. Tumor regions of interest were selected on H&E sections by laser-capture macrodissection, were pulverized into approximately 15 mg aliquots, and were extracted with Qiagen Allprep kits.

TCR beta CDR3 regions were amplified from genomic DNA by bias-controlled multiplex PCR with the immunoSEQ v3 hsTCRB kit. TCR libraries were sequenced on an Illumina NextSeq 500 to approximately 1.8 million read pairs for survey level or roughly 5-6.5 million for deep level. The authors' analysis ran thus. The immunoSEQ Analyzer software assigned V, D and J genes, filtered out non-productive sequences, and reported clonality. Repertoires were compared using productive Simpson clonality and Morisita overlap index of productive TRB rearrangements between infused TIL and blood. This immuneACCESS table, as held by TCRdb, lists in-frame sequences with V and J called but not all clones. Of the missing ones, under half trace to an unresolved V gene in checked studies; the others have no known cause. Clone size and the V and J calls come from that table; the DNA yielded D and trimming. Within this sample are 95,000 or so clones, with roughly 65% of them counted one time only. The ten largest clonotypes hold approximately 10% of the sample.

The CDR1 and CDR2 encoded by the germline V gene (reference sequence) are SSHAT and FNYEAQ. Trimming takes 5 bases from V and 0 bases from J, and the germline ends sit 14 bases apart. From the cysteine up to the phenylalanine, the CDR3 has a length of 17 residues. Only the CDR3 part of the read is kept: 51 bases, read in frame from the first base. Points on this clone: No cognate antigen has been identified for it. No base qualities exist here, and no much larger clone lies one base off it.

On the study overall, not on this receptor specifically: Clonal turnover during TIL culture was high, and many clones enriched in the product were not detected in the baseline tumor, suggesting clonal contraction instead of faithful expansion. The cohort was highly selected, including more treatment-naive, never-smoker and oncogene-addicted patients than is typical, which limits generalizability. The study protocol defined all tumor marker inferences as exploratory. Higher clonality and lower diversity were observed in expanded TIL cultures than in baseline intratumoral T cells (median clonality around 5.7% vs 31%, p < 0.0001).

The chain links TRBV7-7 with TRBJ2-6, with the D call perhaps TRBD1 or TRBD2, as 6 bases match in each case. This clonotype was obtained from a person aged 25 to 80 with non-small cell lung cancer. Sequenced here: tumor tissue, sampled at baseline. The sequenced DNA: TGTGCCAGCAGCCCATTCGGGGGCCCCTCTGGGGCCAACGTCCTGACTTTC. Its product reads: CASSPFGGPSGANVLTF.